This TCR beta chain was sequenced during a study of T cell repertoires in cytomegalovirus infection. Background on the study: From public TCR beta signatures came an indication of both CMV infection and matching HLA type.

TCRdb reprocessed the reads with MiXCR, giving one entry per CDR3 protein. The table lists over 100,000 distinct CDR3 sequences, 10% of them singletons. Regarding the study as a whole: Predominance within the ex vivo response was attributable to HLA-C-restricted CMV-specific TCR beta clonotypes.

Only a few counts were recorded for this clonotype. Antigen: not known. This TCR came from a human donor in good health (CMV status not recorded). Some clones in this sample may be carry-over from other donors' samples. Sequenced material: PBMCs, sequenced either directly or after in vitro stimulation (not recorded which).

The CDR3 is CASSQPGPGLGEQYF. CDR3 nucleotide sequence: TGTGCCAGCAGCCAACCAGGACCGGGCCTGGGCGAGCAGTACTTC. V gene TRBV4-2 combines with J gene TRBJ2-7; D is unclear. Germline assignment: CDR1 LGHNA and CDR2 YNFKEQ. Deletions cut 2 bases from V and 6 bases from J, with 17 bases between. The CDR3 has 15 residues.